Listed below are T cell receptor beta chains from one sample, sequenced in a study of T cells expressing NK-cell markers. Each CDR3 protein gets one entry in TCRdb, which reprocessed the 5' RACE reads and gives no DNA. The sample holds about 380,000 distinct CDR3 sequences. Sequenced material: blood T cells: a sorted CD56 or NKG2C T cell subset, CD4+ or CD8+ T cells, or bulk PBMC T cells (not recorded which). The origin of the receptors is a man aged 18-75 years in good health. Each CDR3 is given with its conserved first and last residue.

v_call	j_call	cdr3_aa
TRBV7-9	TRBJ1-3	CASSLRGSGNTIYF
TRBV19	TRBJ1-1	CASSKYLTVGTEAFF
TRBV29-1	TRBJ2-1	CSVPGTRQNEQFF
TRBV6-5	TRBJ2-7	CASSSGTGLAGNYEQYF
TRBV28	TRBJ2-5	CASVGVGAGRQETQYF
TRBV20-1	TRBJ1-1	CSAVTGTGRTEAFF
TRBV10-3	TRBJ2-2	CAISEPNRGRKAGELFF
TRBV20-1	TRBJ2-3	CSVSKSGTGTDTQYF
TRBV20-1	TRBJ2-1	CSARAPAGSYNEQFF
TRBV6-5	TRBJ1-1	CASSYGTGRRVTEAFF
TRBV7-9	TRBJ1-2	CASSSREQSNYGYTF
TRBV6-2/TRBV6-3	TRBJ2-1	CASSYERPSSLEQFF
TRBV28	TRBJ2-6	CATKPQGPYSGANVLTF
TRBV12-3/TRBV12-4	TRBJ2-5	CASSVAGGRPQYF
TRBV6-5	TRBJ1-2	CASSFSGGYTF
TRBV4-2	TRBJ2-3	CASSNRDSDTQYF
TRBV5-5	TRBJ2-7	CASSHDRVLSYEQYF
TRBV12-3/TRBV12-4	TRBJ2-1	CASSTAPRVTYNEQFF
TRBV9	TRBJ1-6	CASSITPGSDSPLHF
TRBV12-3/TRBV12-4	TRBJ2-7	CASSPGSPLFYEQYF
TRBV6-1	TRBJ2-3	CASRQGTETDTQYF
TRBV6-1	TRBJ1-2	CASSEQGQDNGYTF
TRBV2	TRBJ2-7	CATSDTSYEQYF
TRBV30	TRBJ2-4	CAWRATGLAKNIQYF
TRBV7-2	TRBJ1-6	CASSLVRPTNSPLHF
TRBV5-5	TRBJ1-5	CASSRTGPDQPQHF
TRBV18	TRBJ1-1	CASSPRQGNSQNTEAFF
TRBV12-3/TRBV12-4	TRBJ2-3	CASSSPGAGNTDTQYF
TRBV12-3/TRBV12-4	TRBJ2-7	CASSLQFGSYEQYF
TRBV6-1	TRBJ2-7	CASSQTGTGVYEQYF
TRBV7-9	TRBJ2-1	CASSLSRSDNEQFF
TRBV6-1	TRBJ2-7	CASSALGTEAAEQYF
TRBV5-1	TRBJ2-7	CASSLMSRDPYEQYF
TRBV6-4	TRBJ2-2	CASTNRLSNTGELFF
TRBV7-9	TRBJ1-5	CASSSGFQGQPQHF
TRBV3-1	TRBJ2-5	CASSQFRGPEETQYF
TRBV12-3/TRBV12-4	TRBJ2-1	CASSSTSGGAQQFF
TRBV28	TRBJ2-5	CASSFQGSGKETQYF
TRBV11-1	TRBJ2-7	CASSLVGTSYEQYF
TRBV5-6	TRBJ2-1	CASSFRLTRGTHNEQFF
TRBV10-3	TRBJ2-4	CAISDNYGTSGEAKNIQYF
TRBV2	TRBJ2-3	CASRARLARADTQYF
TRBV30	TRBJ2-1	CACKGSGRNEQFF